Presented here are 25 T cell receptor beta chains from one specimen sequenced in a study of cytomegalovirus exposure and HLA in healthy donors (dated by TCRdb to about 2017). To prepare the library, the immunoSEQ multiplex PCR assay was applied. TCRdb carries this immuneACCESS record with in-frame sequences only. Its versions omit some clonotypes, under half of them owing to an unresolved V gene in the studies checked, with the rest unexplained. This sample lists 200,000 to 300,000 clones; approximately 84% were detected once. 1% to 1.5% of the sample is held by the ten biggest clonotypes. The sample was PBMCs. All receptors derive from a woman in her 30s in good health and CMV-seropositive.

This chain connects TRBV11-3 to TRBJ1-4, with 9 bases that match TRBD1. CDR3 length equals 15 residues. V lost 5 bases to trimming and J lost 2 bases; unmatched junction nucleotides: 3. Germline V gene lookup returns CDR1 SGHNT and CDR2 YENEEA. The CDR3 DNA reads as TGTGCCAGCAGCCAAACAGGGGGCACTAATGAAAAACTGTTTTTT. This sequence encodes CASSQTGGTNEKLFF.

This chain connects TRBV18 to TRBJ1-1, with no clear D. Looked up from germline, CDR1 is KGHSH and CDR2 is LQKENI. CDR3 length: 16 residues. The germline V and J ends were trimmed by 2 bases and 0 bases, with 13 bases remaining between them. CDR3: CASSPGPAYLNTEAFF. In DNA, the CDR3 is TGTGCCAGCTCACCAGGGCCAGCCTATCTGAACACTGAAGCTTTCTTT.

The V gene is TRBV5-6, the J gene TRBJ2-1, with 9 bases aligning to TRBD2. Germline lookup yields CDR1 SGHDT and CDR2 YYEEEE. This CDR3 contains 15 residues. J gave up 6 bases and V 0 bases, and 4 bases lay outside the gene matches. CDR3 protein: CASSLGLAAFNEQFF. The DNA for the CDR3 is TGTGCCAGCAGCTTGGGACTAGCGGCCTTCAATGAGCAGTTCTTC. The whole variable domain, filled in from reference TRBV5-6 and TRBJ2-1, reads DAGVTQSPTHLIKTRGQQVTLRCSPKSGHDTVSWYQQALGQGPQFIFQYYEEEERQRGNFPDRFSGHQFPNYSSELNVNALLLGDSALYLCASSLGLAAFNEQFFGPGTRLTVL.

The genes are TRBV27 and TRBJ2-2, with D perhaps matching TRBD2 (6 bases). Germline assignment: CDR1 MNHEY and CDR2 SMNVEV (reference sequence). CDR3 size: 15 residues. Deletions cut 7 bases from V and 3 bases from J, with 15 bases between. CDR3 loop: CASTKGRLDTGELFF. As DNA, the CDR3 is TGTGCCAGCACCAAGGGGAGGTTAGACACCGGGGAGCTGTTTTTT.

V usage is TRBV15 and J usage is TRBJ2-7, with 9 bases fitting TRBD2. J was trimmed by 3 bases and V by 1 base; bases with no gene match: 7. The CDR3 has 16 amino acids. Germline values: CDR1 LNHNV, CDR2 YYDKDF (reference sequence). This CDR3 is CATSRGGTSRGYEQYF. The CDR3, as DNA: TGTGCCACCAGCAGAGGGGGGACTAGCCGAGGCTACGAGCAGTACTTC.

This clone was counted a single time. The chain recombines TRBV4-1 with TRBJ2-3, with D possibly being TRBD2 (6 bases). CDR3 length: 16 amino acids. Trimming stripped 1 base from V and 2 bases from J, with 13 bases between. Germline V gene lookup returns CDR1 MGHRA and CDR2 YSYEKL. CDR3 nucleotides: TGCGCCAGCAGCCAAGTGGGGAGGCCCACCACAGATACGCAGTATTTT. This encodes CASSQVGRPTTDTQYF.

V and J are TRBV20-1 and TRBJ1-1, with 7 bases lining up with TRBD1. This CDR3 region has 11 residues. Germline V lookup: CDR1 DFQATT, CDR2 SNEGSKA (reference sequence). The V gene end was trimmed by 2 bases and the J gene end by 12 bases; junction bases not matched to a gene: 6. This chain's CDR3 is CSARTDRETFF. As DNA, the CDR3 is TGCAGTGCTAGAACCGACAGGGAGACTTTCTTT.

The V and J genes are TRBV6-5 and TRBJ1-2; 11 bases align to TRBD1. From germline, CDR1 is MNHEY and CDR2 SVGAGI. The CDR3 is made up of 15 amino acids. The V and J ends lost 4 bases and 3 bases, in that order; junction bases with no gene match: 4. The CDR3, as DNA: TGTGCCAGCAGTTCCCCGGGACAGGGGGACTATGGCTACACCTTC. Translating it yields CASSSPGQGDYGYTF.

The chain is built from TRBV2 and TRBJ2-7; 7 bases agree with TRBD1. After removal of 5 bases from V and 0 bases from J, the junction contained 10 bases not matched to a gene. CDR3 length: 16 amino acids. Germline CDR1 and CDR2: SNHLY and FYNNEI. Here the CDR3 reads CASSPLEGALSYEQYF. CDR3 nucleotides: TGTGCCAGCAGTCCCCTTGAGGGGGCCCTCTCCTACGAGCAGTACTTC.

This sequence joins TRBV7-8 and TRBJ1-1, with D possibly being TRBD1 (5 bases). V lost 0 bases and J 3 bases, leaving 11 bases between the germline ends. CDR3 length: 15 amino acids. Germline CDR1 reads SGHVS; CDR2 reads FQNEAQ. CDR3 in DNA: TGTGCCAGCAGCTTAGCGCAGGGTGGCGACACTGAAGCTTTCTTT. Amino acid sequence: CASSLAQGGDTEAFF.

The V gene is TRBV27, the J gene TRBJ2-7, with 11 bases that match TRBD1. CDR3 length: 14 amino acids. Trimming removed 6 bases from V and 6 bases from J; junction bases left unmatched: 7. Germline V gene sequence: CDR1 MNHEY, CDR2 SMNVEV (reference sequence). The CDR3 DNA reads TGTGCCAGCAGATACGGACAGGGGGCTTTCGAGCAGTACTTC. Protein: CASRYGQGAFEQYF.

As DNA, the CDR3 is TGTGCCAGCAGCTTCGCAGGGGTGAGGGAGACCCAGTACTTC. Protein product: CASSFAGVRETQYF. This rearrangement joins TRBV7-9 to TRBJ2-5, with a weak D call TRBD1 (6 bases). V shed 3 bases and J shed 5 bases, with 13 bases lying between them. Germline V gene lookup returns CDR1 SEHNR and CDR2 FQNEAQ (reference sequence). The CDR3 has 14 amino acids.

The chain has TRBV19 and TRBJ1-1, with D hard to call. The CDR3 length is 16 residues. Germline CDR1 LNHDA, CDR2 SQIVND (reference sequence). The V gene lost 3 bases and the J gene lost 4 bases, with 18 bases spanning the gap. The CDR3: CASSMAGGGLGTEAFF. CDR3 nucleotides: TGTGCCAGTAGTATGGCGGGAGGAGGGCTGGGCACTGAAGCTTTCTTT.

V gene TRBV5-1 combines with J gene TRBJ1-2, with D possibly being TRBD1 (6 bases). The ends were cut back, 3 bases at V and 3 bases at J, with 12 bases in the middle. The CDR3 has 14 amino acids. The germline gives CDR1 SGHRS, CDR2 YFSETQ. In nucleotides, the CDR3 is TGCGCCAGCAGCTCACAGGGTTCGGACTATGGCTACACCTTC. Translated, it gives CASSSQGSDYGYTF.

The CDR3 DNA sequence: TGTGCCAGCAGTGAAGTGCCTTCAAGGGGAGGGGAGACCCAGTACTTC. Encoded protein: CASSEVPSRGGETQYF. The genes are TRBV2 and TRBJ2-5; 7 nucleotides match TRBD2. This CDR3 has 16 amino acids. The J segment lost 5 bases and the V segment lost 1 base, leaving 10 bases of the junction unmatched. The germline V gene encodes CDR1 SNHLY and CDR2 FYNNEI.

The V call is TRBV28, the J call TRBJ1-2; D is unclear. This CDR3 is 14 amino acids long. The V end was cut by 1 base, the J end by 4 bases, with 10 bases between. CDR1 and CDR2 from the germline V gene are MDHEN and SYDVKM. CDR3 protein: CASSLSPQFYGYTF. The CDR3 DNA follows: TGTGCCAGCAGTTTATCTCCCCAGTTCTATGGCTACACCTTC.

This clone was recorded once. The V gene is TRBV28, the J gene TRBJ2-7, with TRBD2 as a possible D gene (5 bases). The CDR3 spans 17 residues. V was cut by 3 bases and J by 0 bases, with 18 bases left in between. Germline V lookup: CDR1 MDHEN, CDR2 SYDVKM. CDR3 bases: TGTGCCAGCAGTTTCAGTTGGAGCGGATCTCGCTCCTACGAGCAGTACTTC. Amino acids: CASSFSWSGSRSYEQYF. Full variable domain (missing parts from reference TRBV28 and TRBJ2-7): DVKVTQSSRYLVKRTGEKVFLECVQDMDHENMFWYRQDPGLGLRLIYFSYDVKMKEKGDIPEGYSVSREKKERFSLILESASTNQTSMYLCASSFSWSGSRSYEQYFGPGTRLTVT.

This chain links TRBV25-1 with TRBJ2-1, with D maybe TRBD2 (5 bases). This CDR3 region has 14 residues. Germline values: CDR1 MGHDK, CDR2 SYGVNS. V was trimmed by 0 bases and J by 5 bases, leaving 8 bases between them. The DNA for the CDR3 is TGTGCCAGCAGTGAATATTTCGGGGACAATGAGCAGTTCTTC. Amino acids: CASSEYFGDNEQFF. Full variable domain (missing parts from reference TRBV25-1 and TRBJ2-1): EADIYQTPRYLVIGTGKKITLECSQTMGHDKMYWYQQDPGMELHLIHYSYGVNSTEKGDLSSESTVSRIRTEHFPLTLESARPSHTSQYLCASSEYFGDNEQFFGPGTRLTVL.

The chain recombines TRBV5-6 with TRBJ2-1, with 8 bases fitting TRBD2. Trimming took 4 bases from V and 7 from J; bases not matched to a gene: 13. The germline V gene encodes CDR1 SGHDT and CDR2 YYEEEE. This CDR3 is built from 16 residues. CDR3 amino acids: CASSPLVREERNEQFF. The CDR3 DNA sequence: TGTGCCAGCAGCCCCCTCGTGCGGGAGGAAAGAAATGAGCAGTTCTTC. Filled out from reference TRBV5-6 and TRBJ2-1, the complete variable domain reads DAGVTQSPTHLIKTRGQQVTLRCSPKSGHDTVSWYQQALGQGPQFIFQYYEEEERQRGNFPDRFSGHQFPNYSSELNVNALLLGDSALYLCASSPLVREERNEQFFGPGTRLTVL.

The V call is TRBV6-5, the J call TRBJ2-1; 7 nucleotides align to TRBD1. The CDR3 loop spans 13 amino acids. The V gene end was trimmed by 7 bases and the J gene end by 8 bases; junction bases not matched to a gene: 8. CDR1 MNHEY and CDR2 SVGAGI come from the germline V gene. CDR3 DNA: TGTGCCAGCACCGTACGACAGGGCTATGAGCAGTTCTTC. Encoded protein: CASTVRQGYEQFF.

The chain combines TRBV12-1 with TRBJ2-1; the table gives TRBD2 as D, unverified against the DNA. TRBV12-1 is reported as a pseudogene. This CDR3 has 16 amino acids. The CDR3 reads CASSSSTSGRVNEQFF. CDR3 in DNA: TGTGCCAGCAGCTCTTCAACTAGCGGGAGAGTCAATGAGCAGTTCTTC.

In its sample, this clone was seen once. This chain joins TRBV28 and TRBJ2-3, with 13 bases identical to TRBD2. This CDR3 contains 16 residues. J was trimmed by 2 bases and V by 6 bases; bases with no gene match: 5. CDR1 and CDR2 from the germline V gene are MDHEN and SYDVKM. CDR3 region: CASSQLAGGPTDTQYF. The CDR3 region has the DNA TGTGCCAGCAGCCAACTAGCGGGAGGGCCCACAGATACGCAGTATTTT.

This sequence joins TRBV28 and TRBJ2-3, with D perhaps TRBD2 (6 bases). Germline V gene lookup returns CDR1 MDHEN and CDR2 SYDVKM. V gave up 4 bases and J gave up 4 bases, with 15 bases separating them. The CDR3 is 15 amino acids. The CDR3: CASSSSGEWADTQYF. In DNA form, the CDR3 reads TGTGCCAGCAGTTCGTCGGGGGAGTGGGCAGATACGCAGTATTTT.

The chain links TRBV6-1 to TRBJ2-7; D might be TRBD2 (6 bases). Trimming took off 6 bases at V and 3 bases at J, with 12 bases between the two ends. Germline values: CDR1 MNHNS, CDR2 SASEGT. CDR3 size: 13 residues. The CDR3 spells CASRTRPIYEQYF. CDR3 in DNA: TGTGCCAGCAGGACTAGACCAATCTACGAGCAGTACTTC.

V gene TRBV11-1 combines with J gene TRBJ1-5; D perhaps matches TRBD1 (6 bases). The CDR3 extends over 13 amino acids. The germline CDR1 and CDR2 sequences are SGHAT and FQDESV (reference sequence). Trimming left V 6 bases short and J 6 bases short, with 12 bases between. CDR3 nucleotide sequence: TGTGCCAGCAGTCGGGACAACGGTCAGCCCCAGCATTTT. Its translation: CASSRDNGQPQHF.